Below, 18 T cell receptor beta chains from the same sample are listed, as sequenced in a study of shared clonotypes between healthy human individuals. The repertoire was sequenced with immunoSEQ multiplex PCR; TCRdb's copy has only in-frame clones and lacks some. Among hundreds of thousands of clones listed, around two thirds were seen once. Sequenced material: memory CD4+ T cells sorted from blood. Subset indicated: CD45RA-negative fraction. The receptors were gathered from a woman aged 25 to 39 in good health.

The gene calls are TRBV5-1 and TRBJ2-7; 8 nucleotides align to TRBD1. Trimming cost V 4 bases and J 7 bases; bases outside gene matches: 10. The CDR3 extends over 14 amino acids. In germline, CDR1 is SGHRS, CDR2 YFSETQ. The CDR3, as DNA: TGCGCCAGCAGCGAGGACAGGGAAGTCGGAGAGCAGTACTTC. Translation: CASSEDREVGEQYF.

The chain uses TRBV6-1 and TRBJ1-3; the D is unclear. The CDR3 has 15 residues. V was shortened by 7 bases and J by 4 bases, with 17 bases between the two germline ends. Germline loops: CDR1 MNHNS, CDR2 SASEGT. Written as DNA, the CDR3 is TGTGCCAGCACCTCCGAAGGCAGCCAAGGAAACACCATATATTTT. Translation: CASTSEGSQGNTIYF.

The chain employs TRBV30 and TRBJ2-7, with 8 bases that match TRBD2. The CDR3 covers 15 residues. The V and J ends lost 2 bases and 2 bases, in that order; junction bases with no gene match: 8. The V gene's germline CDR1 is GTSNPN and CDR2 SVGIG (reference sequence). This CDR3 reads CAWSPGGEGTYEQYF. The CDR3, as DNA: TGTGCCTGGAGTCCCGGGGGGGAGGGAACCTACGAGCAGTACTTC.

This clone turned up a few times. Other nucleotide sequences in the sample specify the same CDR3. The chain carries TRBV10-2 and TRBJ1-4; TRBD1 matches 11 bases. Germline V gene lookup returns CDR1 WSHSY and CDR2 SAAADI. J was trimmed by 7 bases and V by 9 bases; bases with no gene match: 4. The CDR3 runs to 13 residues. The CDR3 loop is CASRTGGGEKLFF. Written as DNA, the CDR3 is TGCGCCAGTCGGACAGGGGGCGGTGAAAAACTGTTTTTT.

DNA for the CDR3: TGTGCCAGCAGGAAACAGGGTATCGATGGCTACACCTTC. It specifies CASRKQGIDGYTF. The J gene is TRBJ1-2, the V gene TRBV2, with a tentative D call TRBD1 (6 bases). Per the germline V gene, CDR1 is SNHLY and CDR2 is FYNNEI. V was pared by 6 bases and J by 6 bases, with 14 bases between. This CDR3 spans 13 amino acids.

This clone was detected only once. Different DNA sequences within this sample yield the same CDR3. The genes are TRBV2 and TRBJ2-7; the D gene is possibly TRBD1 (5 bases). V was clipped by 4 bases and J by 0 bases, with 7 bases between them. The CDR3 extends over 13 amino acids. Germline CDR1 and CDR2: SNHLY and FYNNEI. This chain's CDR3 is CASSVDSSYEQYF. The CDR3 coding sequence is TGTGCCAGCAGTGTTGACAGCTCCTACGAGCAGTACTTC.

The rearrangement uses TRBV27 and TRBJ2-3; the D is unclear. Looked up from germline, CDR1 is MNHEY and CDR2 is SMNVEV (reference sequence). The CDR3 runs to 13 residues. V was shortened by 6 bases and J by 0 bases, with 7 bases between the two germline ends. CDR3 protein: CASSPISTDTQYF. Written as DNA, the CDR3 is TGTGCCAGCAGCCCAATCAGCACAGATACGCAGTATTTT.

The CDR3 here is CASAAIKASGRTQYF. The CDR3 nucleotides read TGTGCCAGCGCCGCAATAAAGGCTAGCGGGCGGACACAGTACTTC. The rearrangement uses TRBV27 and TRBJ2-5, with 8 bases fitting TRBD2. The germline gives CDR1 MNHEY, CDR2 SMNVEV (reference sequence). Trimming removed 8 bases from V and 11 bases from J; junction bases left unmatched: 19. The CDR3 consists of 15 residues.

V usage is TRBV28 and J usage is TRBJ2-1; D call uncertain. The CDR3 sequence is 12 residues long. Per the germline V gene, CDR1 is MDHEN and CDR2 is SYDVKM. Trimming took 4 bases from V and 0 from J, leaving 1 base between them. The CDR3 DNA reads TGTGCCAGCAGTTACTCCTACAATGAGCAGTTCTTC. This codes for CASSYSYNEQFF.

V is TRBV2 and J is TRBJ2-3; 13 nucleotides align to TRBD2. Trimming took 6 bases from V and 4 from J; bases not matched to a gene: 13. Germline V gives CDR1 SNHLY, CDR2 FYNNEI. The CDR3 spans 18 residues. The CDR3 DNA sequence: TGTGCCAGCAGCTTCGGCGGACTAGCGGGAGTTAATCCAGATACGCAGTATTTT. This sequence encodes CASSFGGLAGVNPDTQYF.

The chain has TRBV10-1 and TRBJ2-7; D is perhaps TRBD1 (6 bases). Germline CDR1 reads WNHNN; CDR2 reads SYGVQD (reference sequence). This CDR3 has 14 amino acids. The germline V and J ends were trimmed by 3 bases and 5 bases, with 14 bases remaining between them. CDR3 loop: CASSDLYRVDEQYF. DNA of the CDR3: TGCGCCAGCAGTGACCTCTACAGGGTTGACGAGCAGTACTTC.

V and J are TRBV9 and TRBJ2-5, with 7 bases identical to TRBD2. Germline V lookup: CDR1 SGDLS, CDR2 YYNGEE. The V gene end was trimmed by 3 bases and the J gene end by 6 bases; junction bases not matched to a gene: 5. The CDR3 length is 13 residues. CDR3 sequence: CASSGEGRKTQYF. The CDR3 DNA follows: TGTGCCAGCAGCGGGGAGGGGAGGAAGACCCAGTACTTC.

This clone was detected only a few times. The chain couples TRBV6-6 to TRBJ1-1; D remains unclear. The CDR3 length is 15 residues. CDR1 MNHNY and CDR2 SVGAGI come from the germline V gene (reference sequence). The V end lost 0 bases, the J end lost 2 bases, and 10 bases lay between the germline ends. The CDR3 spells CASSYSSGINTEAFF. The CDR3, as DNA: TGTGCCAGCAGTTACTCATCAGGTATCAACACTGAAGCTTTCTTT.

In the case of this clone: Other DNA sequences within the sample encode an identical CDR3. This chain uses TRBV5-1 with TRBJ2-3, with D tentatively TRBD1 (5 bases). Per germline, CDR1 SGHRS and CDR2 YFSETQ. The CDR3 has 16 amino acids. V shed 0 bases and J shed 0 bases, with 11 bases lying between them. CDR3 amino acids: CASSLVQGPSTDTQYF. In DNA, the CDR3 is TGCGCCAGCAGCTTGGTGCAGGGCCCTAGCACAGATACGCAGTATTTT.

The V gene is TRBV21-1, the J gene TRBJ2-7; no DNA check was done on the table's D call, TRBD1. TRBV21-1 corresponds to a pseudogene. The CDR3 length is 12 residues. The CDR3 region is CASSPGQYEQYF. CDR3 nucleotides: TGTGCCAGCAGCCCCGGACAGTACGAGCAGTACTTC.

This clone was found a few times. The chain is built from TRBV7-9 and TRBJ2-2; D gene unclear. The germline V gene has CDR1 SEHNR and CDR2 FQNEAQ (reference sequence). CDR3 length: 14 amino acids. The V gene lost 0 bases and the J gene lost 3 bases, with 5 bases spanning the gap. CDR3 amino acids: CASSLAPDTGELFF. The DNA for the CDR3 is TGTGCCAGCAGCTTAGCCCCCGACACCGGGGAGCTGTTTTTT.

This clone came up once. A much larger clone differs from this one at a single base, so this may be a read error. The DNA of the CDR3 is TGTGCCAGCAGCGTACAGGGAGACACTGAAGCTTTCTTT. Translated, it gives CASSVQGDTEAFF. The chain recombines TRBV7-6 with TRBJ1-1; possibly TRBD1 for D (6 bases). The V and J ends lost 5 bases and 3 bases respectively, with 10 bases between them. The germline gives CDR1 SGHVS, CDR2 FNYEAQ. CDR3 size: 13 residues.

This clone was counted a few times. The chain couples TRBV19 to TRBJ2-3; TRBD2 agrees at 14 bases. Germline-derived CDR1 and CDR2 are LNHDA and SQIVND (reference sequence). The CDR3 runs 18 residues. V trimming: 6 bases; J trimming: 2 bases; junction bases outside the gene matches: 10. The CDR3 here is CASRRHGLAGGPTDTQYF. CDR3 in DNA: TGTGCCAGTAGACGTCATGGACTAGCGGGAGGCCCCACAGATACGCAGTATTTT.